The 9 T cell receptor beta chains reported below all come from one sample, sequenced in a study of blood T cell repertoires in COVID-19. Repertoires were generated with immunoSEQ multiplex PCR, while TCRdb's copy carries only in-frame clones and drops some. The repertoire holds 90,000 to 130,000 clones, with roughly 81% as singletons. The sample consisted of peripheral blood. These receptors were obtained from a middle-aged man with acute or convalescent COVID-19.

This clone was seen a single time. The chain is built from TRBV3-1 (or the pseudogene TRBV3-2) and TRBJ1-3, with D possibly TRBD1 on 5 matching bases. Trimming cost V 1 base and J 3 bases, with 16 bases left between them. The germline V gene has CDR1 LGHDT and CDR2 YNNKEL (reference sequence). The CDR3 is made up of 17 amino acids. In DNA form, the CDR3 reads TGTGCCAGCAGCCAAGGAGGCCCCGGGACTCATGGAAACACCATATATTTT. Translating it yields CASSQGGPGTHGNTIYF.

CDR3 in amino acids: CASSLRGFQDEQYF. CDR3 nucleotides: TGTGCCAGCAGTTTGCGGGGGTTCCAAGACGAGCAGTACTTC. The V call is TRBV28, the J call TRBJ2-7; 7 positions agree with TRBD2. This CDR3 comprises 14 residues. The V segment lost 3 bases and the J segment 5 bases; nucleotides outside the gene matches: 7. Germline loops: CDR1 MDHEN, CDR2 SYDVKM.

The CDR3 here is CASSLRDYTDTQYF. CDR3 DNA: TGTGCCAGCAGCTTACGGGACTACACAGATACGCAGTATTTT. The rearrangement uses TRBV7-2 and TRBJ2-3; TRBD2 matches at 7 bases. With V trimmed by 2 bases and J by 2 bases, 1 base remained unmatched. Germline V gene data show CDR1 as SGHTA and CDR2 as FQGNSA. The CDR3 is made up of 14 amino acids.

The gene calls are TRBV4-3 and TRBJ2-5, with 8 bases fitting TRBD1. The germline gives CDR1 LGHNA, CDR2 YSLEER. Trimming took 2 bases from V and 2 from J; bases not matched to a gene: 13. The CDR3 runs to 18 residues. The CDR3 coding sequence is TGCGCCAGCAGCCAACAAACCCGGTCGGGGACAGGACAAGAGACCCAGTACTTC. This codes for CASSQQTRSGTGQETQYF.

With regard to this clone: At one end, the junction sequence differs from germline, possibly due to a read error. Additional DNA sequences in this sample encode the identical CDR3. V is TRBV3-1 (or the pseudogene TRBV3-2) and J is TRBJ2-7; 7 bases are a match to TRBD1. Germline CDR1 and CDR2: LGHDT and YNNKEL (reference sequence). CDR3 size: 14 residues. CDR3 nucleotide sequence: TGTGCCAGCAGCCCCTATACAGGGGTTTACGAGCAGTACTTT. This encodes CASSPYTGVYEQYF.

The CDR3 sequence: CASIRQGSTGELFF. Here the CDR3 DNA reads TGTGCCAGCATCAGACAGGGGTCGACCGGGGAGCTGTTTTTT. The gene calls are TRBV6-5 and TRBJ2-2; TRBD1 agrees at 8 bases. The CDR3 is 14 amino acids. The V gene's germline CDR1 is MNHEY and CDR2 SVGAGI. V lost 7 bases to trimming and J lost 5 bases; unmatched junction nucleotides: 6.

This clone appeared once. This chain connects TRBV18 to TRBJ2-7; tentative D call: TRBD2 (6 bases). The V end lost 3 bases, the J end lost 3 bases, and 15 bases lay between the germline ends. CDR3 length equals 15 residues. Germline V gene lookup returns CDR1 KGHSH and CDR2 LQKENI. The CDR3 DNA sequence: TGTGCCAGCTCACCTTCATTGGGGGGTAGCTACGAGCAGTACTTC. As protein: CASSPSLGGSYEQYF.

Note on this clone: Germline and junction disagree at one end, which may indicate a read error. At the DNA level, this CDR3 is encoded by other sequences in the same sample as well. The CDR3 here is CASSFRMGAVGVRSYEQYF. CDR3 nucleotide sequence: TGTGCCAGCAGCTTTAGGATGGGGGCAGTAGGTGTGCGGTCCTATGAGCAGTACTTC. This sequence joins TRBV11-3 and TRBJ2-7; a weak D match, TRBD1 (6 bases). Germline V gene sequence: CDR1 SGHNT, CDR2 YENEEA. The CDR3 has 19 amino acids.

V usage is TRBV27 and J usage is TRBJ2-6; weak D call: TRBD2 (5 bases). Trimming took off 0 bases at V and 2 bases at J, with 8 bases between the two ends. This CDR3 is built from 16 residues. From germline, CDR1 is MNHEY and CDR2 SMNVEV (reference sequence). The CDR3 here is CASSLSREPGANVLTF. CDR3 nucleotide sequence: TGTGCCAGCAGTTTATCGAGGGAACCTGGGGCCAACGTCCTGACTTTC.